The 8 T cell receptor beta chains given below trace back to one sample, sequenced in a study of blood T cell repertoires in COVID-19. The assay was immunoSEQ multiplex PCR, and TCRdb's table has in-frame clones only and misses some. The sample lists about 97,000 clones, roughly nine tenths seen once, with roughly 17% in the top ten. Input material: peripheral blood. The receptors here all came from a man aged 45-60 years with acute or convalescent COVID-19.

The J gene is TRBJ1-1, the V gene TRBV3-1 (or the pseudogene TRBV3-2); D not resolved. From germline, CDR1 is LGHDT and CDR2 YNNKEL (reference sequence). This CDR3 is built from 14 residues. V was clipped by 7 bases and J by 0 bases, with 12 bases between them. Here the CDR3 DNA reads TGTGCCAGCACAGGTAACCACATGAACACTGAAGCTTTCTTT. Protein product: CASTGNHMNTEAFF.

The chain uses TRBV6-4 and TRBJ2-2, with TRBD1 matching over 8 bases. CDR3 length equals 14 residues. Germline loops: CDR1 MRHNA, CDR2 SNTAGT. After removal of 3 bases from V and 6 bases from J, the junction contained 3 bases not matched to a gene. CDR3: CASSEGQGAGELFF. The CDR3 bases are TGTGCCAGCAGTGAAGGACAGGGTGCCGGGGAGCTGTTTTTT.

This clone was seen more than once but under ten times. The chain has TRBV2 and TRBJ2-1; D unresolved. Germline values: CDR1 SNHLY, CDR2 FYNNEI. V lost 7 bases, J lost 11 bases, and 18 bases lay in between. CDR3 size: 13 residues. As DNA, the CDR3 is TGTGCCAGCAAAGAAAGGCAGGCGAAACAGCAGTTCTTC. This gives the protein CASKERQAKQQFF. The variable domain in full, with the rest retrieved from reference TRBV2 and TRBJ2-1, is EPEVTQTPSHQVTQMGQEVILRCVPISNHLYFYWYRQILGQKVEFLVSFYNNEISEKSEIFDDQFSVERPDGSNFTLKIRSTKLEDSAMYFCASKERQAKQQFFGPGTRLTVL.

This clone was seen a few times. This chain connects TRBV7-2 to TRBJ1-4; D gene uncertain. The CDR3 totals 16 residues. Trimming took off 3 bases at V and 7 bases at J, with 18 bases between the two ends. Germline V gene sequence: CDR1 SGHTA, CDR2 FQGNSA. CDR3 sequence reads: CASSLEPGLAGEKLFF. As DNA, the CDR3 is TGTGCCAGCAGCTTGGAACCGGGTCTCGCCGGTGAAAAACTGTTTTTT.

The chain has TRBV19 and TRBJ1-5; a possible D gene is TRBD1 (6 bases). CDR1 and CDR2 (germline): LNHDA, SQIVND (reference sequence). The CDR3 is 18 amino acids. V dropped 5 bases and J dropped 3 bases, with 23 bases sitting between them. The CDR3 DNA sequence: TGTGCCAGTAGTCTCTTACTTATGGATGGACAGTTCAATCAGCCCCAGCATTTT. It specifies CASSLLLMDGQFNQPQHF.

The chain joins TRBV25-1 to TRBJ2-2, with TRBD2 identical over 14 bases. This CDR3 comprises 15 residues. The V and J ends lost 6 bases and 6 bases, in that order; junction bases with no gene match: 3. Germline V gene lookup returns CDR1 MGHDK and CDR2 SYGVNS. DNA of the CDR3: TGTGCCAGCAGGACTAGCGGGGGGGAAGCCGGGGAGCTGTTTTTT. This translates into CASRTSGGEAGELFF. Supplemented by reference TRBV25-1 and TRBJ2-2, the full variable domain reads EADIYQTPRYLVIGTGKKITLECSQTMGHDKMYWYQQDPGMELHLIHYSYGVNSTEKGDLSSESTVSRIRTEHFPLTLESARPSHTSQYLCASRTSGGEAGELFFGEGSRLTVL.

V gene TRBV19 combines with J gene TRBJ2-3; a possible D gene is TRBD1 (7 bases). There are 17 residues in the CDR3. CDR1 is LNHDA, CDR2 SQIVND, per germline (reference sequence). Between the trimmed V and J ends, which lost 3 bases and 0 bases, there was a span of 16 bases. The CDR3 region is CASSIRGRGASTDTQYF. The CDR3 DNA reads as TGTGCCAGTAGTATTAGGGGGCGGGGCGCGAGCACAGATACGCAGTATTTT. Full variable domain (outside the CDR3, taken from reference TRBV19 and TRBJ2-3): DGGITQSPKYLFRKEGQNVTLSCEQNLNHDAMYWYRQDPGQGLRLIYYSQIVNDFQKGDIAEGYSVSREKKESFPLTVTSAQKNPTAFYLCASSIRGRGASTDTQYFGPGTRLTVL.

The chain uses TRBV28 and TRBJ2-1; maybe TRBD1 (6 bases). Germline-derived CDR1 and CDR2 are MDHEN and SYDVKM. Trimming stripped 5 bases from V and 8 bases from J, with 16 bases between. The CDR3 consists of 14 residues. In DNA, the CDR3 is TGTGCCAGCAGTCCCCCCACAGGGAGAGATGAGCAGTTCTTC. It translates to CASSPPTGRDEQFF.